The T cell receptor (beta chain) described here comes from a study of technical replicates of blood from a handful of donors. TCRdb keeps only in-frame clones here, not all; method: immunoSEQ multiplex PCR. The data show 95,000 to 100,000 clones, with under 96% seen just once and roughly 0.21% held by the top ten. The sample taken for sequencing was T cells isolated from PBMCs. The origin of this receptor is a human donor in good health.

CDR3 nucleotide sequence: TGTGCCAGCAGTGAATTACCCAGGTTTGGTGGGACAGATACGCAGTATTTT. The encoded protein is CASSELPRFGGTDTQYF. V is TRBV6-1 and J is TRBJ2-3; no clear D gene. CDR3 length equals 17 residues. Trimming removed 2 bases from V and 3 bases from J, with 18 bases in between. Germline V lookup: CDR1 MNHNS, CDR2 SASEGT.